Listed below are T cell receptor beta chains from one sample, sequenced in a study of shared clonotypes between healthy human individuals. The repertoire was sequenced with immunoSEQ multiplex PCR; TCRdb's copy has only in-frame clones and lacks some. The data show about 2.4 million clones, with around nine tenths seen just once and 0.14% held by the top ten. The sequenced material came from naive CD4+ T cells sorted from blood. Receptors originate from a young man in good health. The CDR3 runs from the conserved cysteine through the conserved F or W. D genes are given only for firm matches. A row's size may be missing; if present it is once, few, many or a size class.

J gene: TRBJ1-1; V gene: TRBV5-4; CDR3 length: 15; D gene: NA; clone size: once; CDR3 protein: CASSPRQEMNTEAFF; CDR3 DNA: TGTGCCAGCAGCCCGAGACAGGAAATGAACACTGAAGCTTTCTTT
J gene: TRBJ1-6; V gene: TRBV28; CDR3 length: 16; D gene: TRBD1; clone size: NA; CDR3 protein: CASSGGGGAYNSPLHF; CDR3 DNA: TGTGCCAGCAGTGGGGGAGGGGGCGCGTATAATTCACCCCTCCACTTT
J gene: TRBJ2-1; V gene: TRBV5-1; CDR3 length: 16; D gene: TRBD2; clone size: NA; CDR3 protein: CASNNLAGGPYNEQFF; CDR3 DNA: TGCGCCAGCAACAACCTAGCGGGGGGCCCTTACAATGAGCAGTTCTTC
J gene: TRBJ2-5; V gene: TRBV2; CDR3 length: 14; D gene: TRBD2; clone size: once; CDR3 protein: CASSEVGSGGAQYF; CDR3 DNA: TGTGCCAGCAGTGAAGTTGGTAGCGGGGGGGCCCAGTACTTC
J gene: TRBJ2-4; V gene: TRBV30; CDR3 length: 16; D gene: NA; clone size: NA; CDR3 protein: CAWSNPQTGAKNIQYF; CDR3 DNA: TGTGCCTGGAGTAACCCGCAGACAGGAGCCAAAAACATTCAGTACTTC
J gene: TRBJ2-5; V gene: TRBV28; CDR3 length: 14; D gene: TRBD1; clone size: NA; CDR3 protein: CASSTGTVKETQYF; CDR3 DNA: TGTGCCAGCAGCACAGGGACAGTGAAAGAGACCCAGTACTTC
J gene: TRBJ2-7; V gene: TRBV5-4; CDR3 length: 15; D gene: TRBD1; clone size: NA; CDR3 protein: CASSSLTGGWGEQYF; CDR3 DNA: TGTGCCAGCAGCTCCCTGACAGGGGGCTGGGGCGAGCAGTACTTC
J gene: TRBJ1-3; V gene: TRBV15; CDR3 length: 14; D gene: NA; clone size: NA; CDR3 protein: CATSRAGSGNTIYF; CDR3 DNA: TGTGCCACCAGCAGAGCCGGGTCAGGAAACACCATATATTTT
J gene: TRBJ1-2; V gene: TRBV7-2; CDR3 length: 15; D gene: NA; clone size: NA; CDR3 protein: CASSPGRGLSYGYTF; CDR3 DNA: TGTGCCAGCAGCCCAGGGAGGGGCTTATCCTATGGCTACACCTTC
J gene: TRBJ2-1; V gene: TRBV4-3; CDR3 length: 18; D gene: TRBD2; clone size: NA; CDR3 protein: CASSQGPSGVAGYNEQFF; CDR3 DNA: TGCGCCAGCAGCCAAGGTCCCTCCGGGGTAGCGGGGTACAATGAGCAGTTCTTC
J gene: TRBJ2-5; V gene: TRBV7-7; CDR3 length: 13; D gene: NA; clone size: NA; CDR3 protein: CASSLDPGETQYF; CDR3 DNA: TGTGCTAGCAGCTTAGATCCAGGGGAGACCCAGTACTTC
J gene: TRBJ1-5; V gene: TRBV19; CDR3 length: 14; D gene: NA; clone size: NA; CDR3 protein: CASTGRGTNQPQHF; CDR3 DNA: TGTGCCAGTACTGGACGAGGGACCAATCAGCCCCAGCATTTT
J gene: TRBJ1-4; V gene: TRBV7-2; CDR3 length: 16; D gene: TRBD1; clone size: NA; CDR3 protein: CASSLGQGRPNEKLFF; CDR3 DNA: TGTGCCAGCAGCCTCGGACAGGGCAGGCCTAATGAAAAACTGTTTTTT
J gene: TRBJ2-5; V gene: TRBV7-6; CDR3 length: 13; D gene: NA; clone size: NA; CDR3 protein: CASSLTLVETQYF; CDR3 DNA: TGTGCCAGCAGCTTAACGCTGGTGGAGACCCAGTACTTC
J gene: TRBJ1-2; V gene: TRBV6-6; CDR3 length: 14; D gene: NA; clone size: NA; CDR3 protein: CASSYSIGGYGYTF; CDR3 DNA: TGTGCCAGCAGTTACTCGATCGGCGGATATGGCTACACCTTC
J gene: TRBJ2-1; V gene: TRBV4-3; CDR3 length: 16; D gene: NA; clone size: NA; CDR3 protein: CASSHNLRQSYNEQFF; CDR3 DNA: TGCGCCAGCAGCCACAATCTCCGACAGTCCTACAATGAGCAGTTCTTC
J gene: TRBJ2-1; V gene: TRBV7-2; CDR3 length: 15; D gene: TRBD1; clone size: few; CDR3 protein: CASSKDRASYNEQFF; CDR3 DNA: TGTGCCAGCAGCAAGGACAGGGCGTCCTACAATGAGCAGTTCTTC
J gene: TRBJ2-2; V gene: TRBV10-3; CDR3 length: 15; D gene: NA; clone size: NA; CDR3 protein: CAARPDDRNTGELFF; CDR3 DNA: TGTGCCGCCCGACCTGACGACAGGAACACCGGGGAGCTGTTTTTT
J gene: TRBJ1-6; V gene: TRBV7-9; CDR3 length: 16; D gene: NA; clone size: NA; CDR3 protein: CASSPGQSSYNSPLHF; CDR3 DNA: TGTGCCAGCAGTCCCGGACAGTCCTCCTATAATTCACCCCTCCACTTT
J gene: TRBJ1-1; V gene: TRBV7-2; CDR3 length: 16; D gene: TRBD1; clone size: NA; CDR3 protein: CASSLGTGRMNTEAFF; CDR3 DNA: TGTGCCAGCAGCTTAGGGACAGGTCGGATGAACACTGAAGCTTTCTTT
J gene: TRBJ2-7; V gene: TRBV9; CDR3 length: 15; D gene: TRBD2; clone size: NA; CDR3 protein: CASSVAGTSEYEQYF; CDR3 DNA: TGTGCCAGCAGCGTCGCCGGGACTAGCGAGTACGAGCAGTACTTC
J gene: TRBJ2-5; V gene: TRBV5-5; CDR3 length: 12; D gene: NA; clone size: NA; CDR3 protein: CASSALEETQYF; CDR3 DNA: TGTGCCAGCAGCGCCCTCGAAGAGACCCAGTACTTC
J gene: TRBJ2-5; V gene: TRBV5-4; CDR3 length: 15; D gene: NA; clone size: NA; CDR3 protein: CASSLVRHSQETQYF; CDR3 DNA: TGTGCCAGCAGCTTGGTGAGACACAGTCAAGAGACCCAGTACTTC
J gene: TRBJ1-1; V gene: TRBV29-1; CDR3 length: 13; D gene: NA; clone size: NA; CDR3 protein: CSVALEAGAEAFF; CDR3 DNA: TGCAGCGTTGCCCTAGAAGCGGGAGCTGAAGCTTTCTTT
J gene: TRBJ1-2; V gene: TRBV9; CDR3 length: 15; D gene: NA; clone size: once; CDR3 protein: CASSVDGTDAGGYTF; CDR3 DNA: TGTGCCAGCAGCGTAGATGGGACTGACGCTGGCGGCTACACCTTC
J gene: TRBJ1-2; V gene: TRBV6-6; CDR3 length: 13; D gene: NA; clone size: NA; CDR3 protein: CASSANFNYGYTF; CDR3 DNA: TGTGCCAGCAGCGCGAACTTTAACTATGGCTACACCTTC
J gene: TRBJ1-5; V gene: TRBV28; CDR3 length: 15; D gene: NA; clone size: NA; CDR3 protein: CASSTTGLNNQPQHF; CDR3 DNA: TGTGCCAGCAGTACAACAGGGCTGAACAATCAGCCCCAGCATTTT
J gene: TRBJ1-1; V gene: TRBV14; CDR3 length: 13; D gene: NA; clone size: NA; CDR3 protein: CASSRTVNTEAFF; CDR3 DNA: TGTGCCAGCAGCCGGACAGTAAACACTGAAGCTTTCTTT
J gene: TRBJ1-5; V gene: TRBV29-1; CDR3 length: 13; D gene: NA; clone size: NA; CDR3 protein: CSVRNTSNQPQHF; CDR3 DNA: TGCAGCGTCCGGAATACCAGCAATCAGCCCCAGCATTTT
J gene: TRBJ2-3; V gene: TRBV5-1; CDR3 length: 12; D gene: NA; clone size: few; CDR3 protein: CASSWETDTQYF; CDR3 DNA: TGCGCCAGCAGCTGGGAAACAGATACGCAGTATTTT